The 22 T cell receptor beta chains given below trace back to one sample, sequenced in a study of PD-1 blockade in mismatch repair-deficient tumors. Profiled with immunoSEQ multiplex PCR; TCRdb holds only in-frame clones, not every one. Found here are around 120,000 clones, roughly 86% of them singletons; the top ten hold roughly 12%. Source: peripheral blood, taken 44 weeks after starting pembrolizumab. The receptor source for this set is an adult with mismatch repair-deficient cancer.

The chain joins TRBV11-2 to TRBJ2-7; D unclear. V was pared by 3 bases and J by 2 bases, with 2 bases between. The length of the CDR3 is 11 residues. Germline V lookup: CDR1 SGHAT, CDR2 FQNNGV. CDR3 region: CASSFTYEQYF. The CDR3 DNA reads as TGTGCCAGCAGCTTCACCTACGAGCAGTACTTC.

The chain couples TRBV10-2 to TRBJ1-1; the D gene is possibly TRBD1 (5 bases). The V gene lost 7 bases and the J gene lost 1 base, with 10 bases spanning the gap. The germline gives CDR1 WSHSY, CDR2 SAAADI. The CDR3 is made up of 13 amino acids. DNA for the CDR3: TGCGCCAGCACGCGGGGCGAGAACACTGAAGCTTTCTTT. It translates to CASTRGENTEAFF.

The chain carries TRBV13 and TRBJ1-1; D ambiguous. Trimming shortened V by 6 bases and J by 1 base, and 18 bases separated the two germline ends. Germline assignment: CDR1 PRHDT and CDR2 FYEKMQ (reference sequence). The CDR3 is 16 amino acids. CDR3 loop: CASSLGSSRRNTEAFF. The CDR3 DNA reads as TGTGCCAGCAGTCTGGGGTCTTCCAGGAGGAACACTGAAGCTTTCTTT.

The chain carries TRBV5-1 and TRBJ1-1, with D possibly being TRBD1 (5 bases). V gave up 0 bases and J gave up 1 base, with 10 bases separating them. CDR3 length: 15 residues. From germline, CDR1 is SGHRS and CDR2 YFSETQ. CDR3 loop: CASSLGRDPNTEAFF. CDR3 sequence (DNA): TGCGCCAGCAGCTTGGGCAGGGACCCGAACACTGAAGCTTTCTTT. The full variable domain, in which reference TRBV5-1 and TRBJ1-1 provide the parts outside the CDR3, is KAGVTQTPRYLIKTRGQQVTLSCSPISGHRSVSWYQQTPGQGLQFLFEYFSETQRNKGNFPGRFSGRQFSNSRSEMNVSTLELGDSALYLCASSLGRDPNTEAFFGQGTRLTVV.

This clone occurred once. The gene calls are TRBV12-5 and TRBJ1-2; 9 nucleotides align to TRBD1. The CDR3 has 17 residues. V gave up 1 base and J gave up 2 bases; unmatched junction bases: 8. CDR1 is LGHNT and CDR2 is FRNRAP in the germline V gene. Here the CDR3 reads CASGLAFVQGANYGYTF. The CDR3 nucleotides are TGTGCTAGTGGTTTGGCCTTCGTACAGGGGGCCAACTATGGCTACACCTTC.

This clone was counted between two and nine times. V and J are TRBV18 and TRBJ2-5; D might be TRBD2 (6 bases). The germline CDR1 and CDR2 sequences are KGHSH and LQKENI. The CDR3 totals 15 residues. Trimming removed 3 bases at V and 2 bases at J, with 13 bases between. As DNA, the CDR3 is TGTGCCAGCTCACCTCGGGACGGGGGTCAAGAGACCCAGTACTTC. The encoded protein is CASSPRDGGQETQYF.

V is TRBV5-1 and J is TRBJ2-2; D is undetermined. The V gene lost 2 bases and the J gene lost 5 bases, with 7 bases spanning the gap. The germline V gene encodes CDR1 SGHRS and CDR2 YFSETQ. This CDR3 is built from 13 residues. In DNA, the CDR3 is TGCGCCAGCAGCTTCAGGAGAACCGGGGAGCTGTTTTTT. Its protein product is CASSFRRTGELFF.

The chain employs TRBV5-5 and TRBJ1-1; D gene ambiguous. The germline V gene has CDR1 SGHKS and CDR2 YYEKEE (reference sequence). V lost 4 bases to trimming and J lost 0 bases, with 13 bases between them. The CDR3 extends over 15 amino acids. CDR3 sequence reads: CASSPFWSMNTEAFF. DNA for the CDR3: TGTGCCAGCAGCCCCTTTTGGAGTATGAACACTGAAGCTTTCTTT.

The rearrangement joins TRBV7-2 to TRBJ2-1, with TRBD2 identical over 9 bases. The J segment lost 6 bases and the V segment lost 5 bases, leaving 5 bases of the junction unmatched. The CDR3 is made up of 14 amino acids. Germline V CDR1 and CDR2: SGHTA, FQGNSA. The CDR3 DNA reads TGTGCCAGCAGCCCAGCGGGACTAGCCAATGAGCAGTTCTTC. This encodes CASSPAGLANEQFF.

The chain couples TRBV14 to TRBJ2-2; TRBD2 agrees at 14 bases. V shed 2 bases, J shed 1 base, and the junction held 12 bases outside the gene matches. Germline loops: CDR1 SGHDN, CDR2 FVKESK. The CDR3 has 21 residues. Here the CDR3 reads CASSQRTGGTSGSLNTGELFF. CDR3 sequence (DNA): TGTGCCAGCAGCCAACGAACAGGGGGGACTAGCGGGAGCCTGAACACCGGGGAGCTGTTTTTT.

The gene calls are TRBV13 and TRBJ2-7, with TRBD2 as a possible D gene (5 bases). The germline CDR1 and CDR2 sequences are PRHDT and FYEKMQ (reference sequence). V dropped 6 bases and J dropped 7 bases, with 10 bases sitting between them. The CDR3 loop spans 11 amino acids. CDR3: CASSQSGEQYF. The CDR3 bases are TGTGCCAGCAGTCAGTCGGGGGAGCAGTACTTC. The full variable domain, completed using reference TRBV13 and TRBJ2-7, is AAGVIQSPRHLIKEKRETATLKCYPIPRHDTVYWYQQGPGQDPQFLISFYEKMQSDKGSIPDRFSAQQFSDYHSELNMSSLELGDSALYFCASSQSGEQYFGPGTRLTVT.

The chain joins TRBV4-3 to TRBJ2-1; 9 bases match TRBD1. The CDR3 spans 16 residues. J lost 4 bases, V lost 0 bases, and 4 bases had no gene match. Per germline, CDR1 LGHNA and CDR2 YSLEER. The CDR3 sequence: CASSQDPGTGYNEQFF. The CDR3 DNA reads TGCGCCAGCAGCCAAGACCCCGGGACAGGGTACAATGAGCAGTTCTTC.

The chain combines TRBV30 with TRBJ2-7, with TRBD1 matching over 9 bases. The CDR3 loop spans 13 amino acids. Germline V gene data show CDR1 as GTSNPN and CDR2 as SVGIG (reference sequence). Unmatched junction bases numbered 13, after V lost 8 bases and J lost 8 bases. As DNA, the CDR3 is TGTGCCGCCACCGGGACAGGGAAAACCAAGCAGTACTTC. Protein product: CAATGTGKTKQYF.

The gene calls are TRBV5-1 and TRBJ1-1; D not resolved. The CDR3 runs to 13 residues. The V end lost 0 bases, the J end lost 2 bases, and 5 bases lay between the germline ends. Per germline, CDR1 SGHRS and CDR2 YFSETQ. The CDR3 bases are TGCGCCAGCAGCTTGGCGCCCAACACTGAAGCTTTCTTT. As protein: CASSLAPNTEAFF.

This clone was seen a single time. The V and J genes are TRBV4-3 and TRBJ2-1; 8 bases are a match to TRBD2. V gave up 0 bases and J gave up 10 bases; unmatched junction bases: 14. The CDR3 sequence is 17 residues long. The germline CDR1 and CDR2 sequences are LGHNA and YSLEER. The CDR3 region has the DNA TGCGCCAGCAGCCAAGATCAGTTCCGGGAGGGCGGGAGGGAGCAGTTCTTC. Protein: CASSQDQFREGGREQFF.

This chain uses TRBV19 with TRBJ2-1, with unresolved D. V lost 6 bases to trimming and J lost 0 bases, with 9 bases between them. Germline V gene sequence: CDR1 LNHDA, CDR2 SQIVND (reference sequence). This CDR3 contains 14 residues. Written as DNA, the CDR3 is TGTGCCAGTAGGGGTTCCAGCTCCTACAATGAGCAGTTCTTC. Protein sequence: CASRGSSSYNEQFF.

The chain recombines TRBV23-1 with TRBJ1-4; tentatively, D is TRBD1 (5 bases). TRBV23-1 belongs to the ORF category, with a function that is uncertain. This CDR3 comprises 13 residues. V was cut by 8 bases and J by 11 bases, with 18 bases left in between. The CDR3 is CASLGECKGKLFF. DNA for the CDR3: TGCGCCAGCCTCGGGGAGTGTAAGGGGAAACTGTTTTTT.

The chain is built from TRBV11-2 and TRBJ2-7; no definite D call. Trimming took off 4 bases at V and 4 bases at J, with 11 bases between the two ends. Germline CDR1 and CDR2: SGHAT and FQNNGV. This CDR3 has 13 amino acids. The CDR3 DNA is TGTGCCAGCAGCTCGACCCCCCCTTACGAGCAGTACTTC. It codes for CASSSTPPYEQYF. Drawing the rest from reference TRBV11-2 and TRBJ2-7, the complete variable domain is EAGVAQSPRYKIIEKRQSVAFWCNPISGHATLYWYQQILGQGPKLLIQFQNNGVVDDSQLPKDRFSAERLKGVDSTLKIQPAKLEDSAVYLCASSSTPPYEQYFGPGTRLTVT.

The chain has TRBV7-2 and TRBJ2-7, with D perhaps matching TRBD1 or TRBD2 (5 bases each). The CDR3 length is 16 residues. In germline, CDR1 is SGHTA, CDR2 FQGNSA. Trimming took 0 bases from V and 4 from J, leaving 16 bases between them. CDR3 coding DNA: TGTGCCAGCAGCTTAGCAACAGGCGGAGGTGCTTACGAGCAGTACTTC. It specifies CASSLATGGGAYEQYF.

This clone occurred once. The CDR3 DNA follows: TGTGCCAGCAGCGTAGACAGTAACTACAATGAGCAGTTCTTC. Its protein product is CASSVDSNYNEQFF. The chain couples TRBV9 to TRBJ2-1; D is unclear. The germline CDR1 and CDR2 sequences are SGDLS and YYNGEE. Trimming shortened V by 0 bases and J by 3 bases, and 7 bases separated the two germline ends. This CDR3 has 14 residues.

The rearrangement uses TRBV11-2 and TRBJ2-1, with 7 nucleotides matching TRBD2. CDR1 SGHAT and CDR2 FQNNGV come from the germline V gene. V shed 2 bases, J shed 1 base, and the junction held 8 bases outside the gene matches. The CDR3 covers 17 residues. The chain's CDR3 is CASSLKAGSDSYNEQFF. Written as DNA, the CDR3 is TGTGCCAGCAGCTTAAAAGCGGGATCGGATTCCTACAATGAGCAGTTCTTC.

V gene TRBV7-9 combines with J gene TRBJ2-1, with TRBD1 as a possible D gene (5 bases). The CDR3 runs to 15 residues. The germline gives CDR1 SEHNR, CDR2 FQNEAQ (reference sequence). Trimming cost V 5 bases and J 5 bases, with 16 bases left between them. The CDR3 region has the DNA TGTGCCAGCAGCGTGAGTTGGGGCAGGGACAATGAGCAGTTCTTC. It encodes CASSVSWGRDNEQFF.